The T cell receptor beta chain under discussion was sequenced for a study of blood T cells in healthy people across ages. Notes on the study in general: The study found more naive CD4+ cells and higher diversity in long-lived than aged donors. Per million T cells, TCR beta diversity dropped roughly linearly as age increased.

Comments on this clonotype: As yet, its antigen is unknown.

Alongside a J-beta primer mix, a sample-barcoded 5' primer served in a second PCR lasting roughly 6 to 12 cycles. A single record per CDR3 protein comes from TCRdb applying MiXCR to the 5' RACE reads. Among 1.5 million to 2 million distinct CDR3 sequences listed, approximately 30% were seen once. Collection of 8.5 to 10 milliliters of peripheral blood was performed for each donor. Total RNA was isolated from each sample in quantities of at least 5 micrograms. This TCR derives from a woman in her thirties in good health. The sample was blood.

The CDR3 coding sequence is TGTGCCAGCAGACCTCCCGGCGTAAATACCCAAGAGACCCAGTACTTC. As protein: CASRPPGVNTQETQYF. The gene calls are TRBV6-6 and TRBJ2-5; no reliable D call. The CDR3 runs 16 residues. CDR1 and CDR2 (germline): MNHNY, SVGAGI (reference sequence). Trimming cost V 6 bases and J 1 base, with 18 bases left between them.